This T cell receptor (beta chain) stems from a study of T cells after yellow fever vaccination. As for the study in general: Where fractions had low cell numbers, libraries were prepared from them with the SMART-Seq v4 Ultra Low Input RNA kit.

A 5'RACE template-switching step, the method used to make TCR cDNA, added a universal primer site and UMIs. TCRdb re-called the 5' RACE reads through MiXCR, storing one row per CDR3 protein. Here the sample spans around 300,000 distinct CDR3 sequences, around 13% being singletons. This clonotype was observed a handful of times. Its specificity is unknown. Broader study findings: Primary-vaccination clones mostly resurfaced post-booster (about 96% CD4, roughly 90% CD8). A secondary response was less intense yet reached its peak sooner, at day 5 versus 15.

The source was CD4+ T cells sorted from PBMCs, collected 45 days after the yellow fever booster vaccination. The sequence came from a man aged 30 to 39 who received the YFV17D yellow fever vaccine.

The CDR3 region has the DNA TGTGCCTGGAGTATCCGTCAGAAAGAAAAACTGTTTTTT. Amino acid sequence: CAWSIRQKEKLFF. The chain has TRBV30 and TRBJ1-4; D call uncertain. V lost 2 bases, J lost 8 bases, and 12 bases lay in between. Germline loops: CDR1 GTSNPN, CDR2 SVGIG (reference sequence). This CDR3 has 13 amino acids.